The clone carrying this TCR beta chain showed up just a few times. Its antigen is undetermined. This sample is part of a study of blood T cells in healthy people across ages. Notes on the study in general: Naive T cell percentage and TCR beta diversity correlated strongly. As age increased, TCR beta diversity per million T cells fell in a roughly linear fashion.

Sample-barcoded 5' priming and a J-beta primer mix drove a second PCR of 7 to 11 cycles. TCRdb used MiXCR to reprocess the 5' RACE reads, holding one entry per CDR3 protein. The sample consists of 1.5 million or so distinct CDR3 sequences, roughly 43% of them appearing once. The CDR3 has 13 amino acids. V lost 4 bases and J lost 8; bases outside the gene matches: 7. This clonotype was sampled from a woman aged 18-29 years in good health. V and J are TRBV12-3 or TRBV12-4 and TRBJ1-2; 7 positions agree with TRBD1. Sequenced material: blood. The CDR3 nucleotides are TGTGCCAGCAGTTCGCTCACAGGGGCGGGCTACACCTTC. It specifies CASSSLTGAGYTF.